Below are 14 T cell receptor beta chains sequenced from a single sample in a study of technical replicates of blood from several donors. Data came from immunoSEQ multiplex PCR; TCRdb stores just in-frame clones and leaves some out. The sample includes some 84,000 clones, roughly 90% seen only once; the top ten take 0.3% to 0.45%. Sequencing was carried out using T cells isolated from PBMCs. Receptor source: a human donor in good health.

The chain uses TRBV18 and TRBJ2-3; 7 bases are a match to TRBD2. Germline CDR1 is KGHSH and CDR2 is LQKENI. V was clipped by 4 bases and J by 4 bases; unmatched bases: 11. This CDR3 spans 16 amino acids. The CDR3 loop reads CASSHYAAGAPDTQYF. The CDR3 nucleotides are TGTGCCAGCTCACATTACGCGGCGGGAGCTCCAGATACGCAGTATTTT.

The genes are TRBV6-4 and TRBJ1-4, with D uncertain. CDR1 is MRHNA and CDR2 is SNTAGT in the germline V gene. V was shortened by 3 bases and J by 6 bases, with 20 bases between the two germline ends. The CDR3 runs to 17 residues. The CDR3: CASSDQVISQNHEKLFF. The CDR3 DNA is TGTGCCAGCAGTGATCAAGTGATAAGTCAGAATCATGAAAAACTGTTTTTT.

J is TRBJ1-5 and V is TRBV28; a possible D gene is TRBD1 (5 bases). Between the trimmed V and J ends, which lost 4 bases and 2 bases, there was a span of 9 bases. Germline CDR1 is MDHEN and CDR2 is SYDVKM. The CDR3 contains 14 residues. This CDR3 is CASSWTTGNQPQHF. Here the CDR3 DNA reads TGTGCCAGCAGTTGGACAACAGGCAATCAGCCCCAGCATTTT.

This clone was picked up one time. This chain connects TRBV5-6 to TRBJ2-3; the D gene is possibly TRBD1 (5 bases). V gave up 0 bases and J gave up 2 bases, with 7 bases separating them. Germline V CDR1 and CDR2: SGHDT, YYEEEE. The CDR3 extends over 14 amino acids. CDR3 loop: CASSLGQFTDTQYF. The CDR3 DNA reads TGTGCCAGCAGCTTGGGACAGTTCACAGATACGCAGTATTTT. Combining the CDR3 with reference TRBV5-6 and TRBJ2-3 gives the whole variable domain DAGVTQSPTHLIKTRGQQVTLRCSPKSGHDTVSWYQQALGQGPQFIFQYYEEEERQRGNFPDRFSGHQFPNYSSELNVNALLLGDSALYLCASSLGQFTDTQYFGPGTRLTVL.

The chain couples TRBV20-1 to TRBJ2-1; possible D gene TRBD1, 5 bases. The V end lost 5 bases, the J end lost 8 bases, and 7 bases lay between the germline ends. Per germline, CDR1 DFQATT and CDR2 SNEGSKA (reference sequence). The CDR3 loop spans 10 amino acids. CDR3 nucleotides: TGCAGTGCTGGGGCCCATGAGCAGTTCTTC. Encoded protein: CSAGAHEQFF.

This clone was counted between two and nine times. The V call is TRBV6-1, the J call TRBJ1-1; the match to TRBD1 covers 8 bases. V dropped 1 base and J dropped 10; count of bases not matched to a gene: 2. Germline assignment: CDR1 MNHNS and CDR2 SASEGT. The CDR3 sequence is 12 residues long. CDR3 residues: CASSEGTGRAFF. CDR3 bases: TGTGCCAGCAGTGAAGGGACAGGGAGAGCTTTCTTT.

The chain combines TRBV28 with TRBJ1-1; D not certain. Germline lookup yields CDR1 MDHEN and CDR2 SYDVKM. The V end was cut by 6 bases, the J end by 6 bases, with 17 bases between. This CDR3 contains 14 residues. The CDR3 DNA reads TGTGCCAGCAGCCCCGCTCGGGAAATCCCTGAAGCTTTCTTT. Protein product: CASSPAREIPEAFF.

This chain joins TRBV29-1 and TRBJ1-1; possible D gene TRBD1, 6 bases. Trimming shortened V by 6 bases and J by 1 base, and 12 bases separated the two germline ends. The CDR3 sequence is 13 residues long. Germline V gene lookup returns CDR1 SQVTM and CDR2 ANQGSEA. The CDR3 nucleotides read TGCAGCGTGCATACAGGGACGAACACTGAAGCTTTCTTT. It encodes CSVHTGTNTEAFF.

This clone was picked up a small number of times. The CDR3 is CAISESETGTSNQPQHF. The CDR3 DNA is TGTGCCATCAGTGAGTCTGAGACAGGGACCAGCAATCAGCCCCAGCATTTT. The chain is built from TRBV10-3 and TRBJ1-5, with TRBD1 matching 7 bases. Germline trimming cut 0 bases from V and 1 base from J; bases unmatched to any gene: 6. The CDR3 runs to 17 residues. The V gene's germline CDR1 is ENHRY and CDR2 SYGVKD.

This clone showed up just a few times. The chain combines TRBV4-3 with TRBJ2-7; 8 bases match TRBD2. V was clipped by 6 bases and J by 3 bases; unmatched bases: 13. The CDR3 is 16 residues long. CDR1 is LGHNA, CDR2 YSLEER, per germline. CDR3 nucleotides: TGCGCCAGCAGGCACGATCTAGGGAGCGGGAGCTACGAGCAGTACTTC. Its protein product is CASRHDLGSGSYEQYF.

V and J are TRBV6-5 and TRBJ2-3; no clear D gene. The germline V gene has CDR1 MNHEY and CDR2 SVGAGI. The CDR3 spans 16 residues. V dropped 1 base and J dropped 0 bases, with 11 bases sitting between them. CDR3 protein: CASSYLATASTDTQYF. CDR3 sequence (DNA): TGTGCCAGCAGTTACTTGGCCACAGCCAGCACAGATACGCAGTATTTT.

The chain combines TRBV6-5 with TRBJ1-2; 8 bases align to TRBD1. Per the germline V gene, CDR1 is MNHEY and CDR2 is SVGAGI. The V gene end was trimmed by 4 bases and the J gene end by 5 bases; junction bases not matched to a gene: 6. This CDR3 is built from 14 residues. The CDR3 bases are TGTGCCAGCAGTTTTCTGGACAGGGATTATGGCTACACCTTC. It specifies CASSFLDRDYGYTF.

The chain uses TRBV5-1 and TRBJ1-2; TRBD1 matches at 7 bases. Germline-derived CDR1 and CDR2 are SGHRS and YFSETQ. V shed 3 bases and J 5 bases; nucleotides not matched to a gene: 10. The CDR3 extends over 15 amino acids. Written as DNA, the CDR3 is TGCGCCAGCAGCTCTTTACAGGGGATGGATTATGGCTACACCTTC. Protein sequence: CASSSLQGMDYGYTF.

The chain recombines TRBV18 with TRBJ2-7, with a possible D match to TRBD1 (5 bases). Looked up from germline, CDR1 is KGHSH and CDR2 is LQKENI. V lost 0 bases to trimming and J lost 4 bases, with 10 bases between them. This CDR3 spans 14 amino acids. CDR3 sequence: CASSPPRARYEQYF. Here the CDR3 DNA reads TGTGCCAGCTCACCACCCAGGGCAAGATACGAGCAGTACTTC.